Below, 29 T cell receptor beta chains from the same sample are listed, as sequenced in a study of blood T cell repertoires in COVID-19. Method: immunoSEQ multiplex PCR; TCRdb's copy keeps in-frame clones and lacks some. Of about 66,000 clones detected, more than 70% appear once; the ten largest clones hold about 7%. The sample taken for sequencing was peripheral blood. These receptors were taken from a man aged 50 to 59 with active COVID-19.

The chain is built from TRBV11-2 and TRBJ2-1; D is possibly TRBD2 (6 bases). The length of the CDR3 is 13 residues. CDR1 and CDR2 from the germline V gene are SGHAT and FQNNGV. Trimming pared 2 bases from V and 15 bases from J, leaving 17 bases between. The CDR3: CASSLNLGEAPFF. In DNA, the CDR3 is TGTGCCAGCAGCTTAAATTTAGGGGAGGCACCGTTCTTC.

The chain employs TRBV6-5 and TRBJ1-1, with TRBD1 matching 9 bases. The length of the CDR3 is 13 residues. Trimming at V came to 6 bases and at J to 12 bases, leaving 11 bases not matched to a gene. The germline CDR1 and CDR2 sequences are MNHEY and SVGAGI. DNA for the CDR3: TGTGCCAGCAGGGGTGGTCGGGACAGGGCGTCTTTCTTT. Translated: CASRGGRDRASFF.

This chain uses TRBV30 with TRBJ2-7; D uncertain. The CDR3 contains 13 residues. V was shortened by 2 bases and J by 4 bases, with 12 bases between the two germline ends. Germline lookup yields CDR1 GTSNPN and CDR2 SVGIG (reference sequence). The CDR3 sequence is CAWSSSGYYEQYV. DNA of the CDR3: TGTGCCTGGAGTAGCTCCGGTTATTACGAGCAGTACGTC.

The V call is TRBV27, the J call TRBJ2-4; D is unresolved. V was shortened by 2 bases and J by 8 bases, with 13 bases between the two germline ends. Germline loops: CDR1 MNHEY, CDR2 SMNVEV (reference sequence). CDR3 length: 14 amino acids. DNA for the CDR3: TGTGCCAGCAGTTTAACCCGTACTATGGACATTCAGTACTTC. Protein: CASSLTRTMDIQYF.

The V and J genes are TRBV29-1 and TRBJ1-2; D gene ambiguous. The CDR3 extends over 13 amino acids. Germline CDR1 reads SQVTM; CDR2 reads ANQGSEA. V lost 4 bases and J 4 bases, leaving 13 bases between the germline ends. The CDR3 DNA reads TGCAGCGTTGTTTCCGGTCTTATCTATGGCTACACCTTC. The encoded protein is CSVVSGLIYGYTF.

The chain uses TRBV5-1 and TRBJ1-2, with 7 bases fitting TRBD1. The CDR3 is 16 residues long. J lost 2 bases, V lost 4 bases, and 11 bases had no gene match. Per germline, CDR1 SGHRS and CDR2 YFSETQ. The DNA of the CDR3 is TGCGCCAGCAGCCCGGGGACAGCATCGGGAAACTATGGCTACACCTTC. Its translation is CASSPGTASGNYGYTF. Complete variable domain (other parts from reference TRBV5-1 and TRBJ1-2): KAGVTQTPRYLIKTRGQQVTLSCSPISGHRSVSWYQQTPGQGLQFLFEYFSETQRNKGNFPGRFSGRQFSNSRSEMNVSTLELGDSALYLCASSPGTASGNYGYTFGSGTRLTVV.

In DNA form, the CDR3 reads TGCGCCAGCAGCATCGGGACAGGGGGCGCCTTAGTCCAAGAGACCCAGTACTTC. It codes for CASSIGTGGALVQETQYF. The chain carries TRBV5-1 and TRBJ2-5; TRBD1 agrees at 12 bases. The CDR3 spans 18 residues. Germline values: CDR1 SGHRS, CDR2 YFSETQ. With 4 bases clipped from V and 1 base from J, the junction kept 11 bases outside the gene matches.

The chain couples TRBV5-6 to TRBJ1-4; TRBD1 matches at 9 bases. This CDR3 region has 15 residues. V dropped 4 bases and J dropped 7; count of bases not matched to a gene: 8. The germline V gene encodes CDR1 SGHDT and CDR2 YYEEEE. The CDR3 reads CASSGFGTGSEKLFF. The CDR3 bases are TGTGCCAGCAGCGGATTCGGGACAGGGTCTGAAAAACTGTTTTTT.

The rearrangement links TRBV6-5 to TRBJ2-1, with no clear D. This CDR3 spans 13 amino acids. Germline CDR1 and CDR2: MNHEY and SVGAGI. V was shortened by 5 bases and J by 4 bases, with 9 bases between the two germline ends. The CDR3 is CASSLFPYNEQFF. The CDR3 region has the DNA TGTGCCAGCAGTCTGTTCCCTTACAATGAGCAGTTCTTC.

V gene TRBV6-5 combines with J gene TRBJ2-2; tentative D call: TRBD1 (5 bases). CDR1 MNHEY and CDR2 SVGAGI come from the germline V gene. The CDR3 length is 14 residues. The CDR3, as DNA: TGTGCGATCAACACAGGTCTTAACACCGGGGAGCTGTTTTTT. It encodes CAINTGLNTGELFF.

The rearrangement links TRBV9 to TRBJ2-5, with D maybe TRBD1 (6 bases). The CDR3 is 16 amino acids. Germline V CDR1 and CDR2: SGDLS, YYNGEE. V lost 8 bases and J 5 bases, leaving 25 bases between the germline ends. The CDR3 sequence is CASDQTGAGSRETQYF. The CDR3 DNA follows: TGTGCCAGTGATCAGACAGGAGCTGGCTCCAGGGAGACCCAGTACTTC.

The chain employs TRBV29-1 and TRBJ1-2, with a weak D call TRBD1 (6 bases). Per germline, CDR1 SQVTM and CDR2 ANQGSEA. V lost 6 bases, J lost 8 bases, and 13 bases lay in between. The CDR3 consists of 11 residues. Here the CDR3 reads CSVPTGEGYTF. CDR3 in DNA: TGCAGCGTCCCGACAGGCGAGGGCTACACCTTC.

This clone has a single count. V is TRBV14 and J is TRBJ1-1; D might be TRBD1 (5 bases). Per the germline V gene, CDR1 is SGHDN and CDR2 is FVKESK. With 1 base removed from V and 4 bases from J, the gap between germline ends came to 7 bases. The CDR3 has 13 residues. CDR3 in amino acids: CASSQVRGTEAFF. The DNA for the CDR3 is TGTGCCAGCAGCCAAGTAAGGGGCACTGAAGCTTTCTTT.

The chain carries TRBV4-1 and TRBJ2-1; 7 nucleotides line up with TRBD1. Germline CDR1 and CDR2: MGHRA and YSYEKL. V shed 6 bases and J 4 bases; nucleotides not matched to a gene: 9. The CDR3 is 15 amino acids. The CDR3 nucleotides are TGCGCCAGCAGTTCTGACAGGGACCTATACAATGAGCAGTTCTTC. Encoded protein: CASSSDRDLYNEQFF.

The chain has TRBV6-6 and TRBJ1-6, with D maybe TRBD1 (5 bases). The CDR3 length is 14 residues. Germline lookup yields CDR1 MNHNY and CDR2 SVGAGI (reference sequence). V dropped 2 bases and J dropped 5 bases, with 7 bases sitting between them. The CDR3 DNA reads TGTGCCAGCAGTTACGGACATGATAATTCACCCCTCCACTTT. This encodes CASSYGHDNSPLHF.

J is TRBJ1-1 and V is TRBV7-6, with 7 positions matching TRBD1. V lost 2 bases to trimming and J lost 1 base; unmatched junction nucleotides: 4. This CDR3 is built from 15 residues. Germline CDR1 SGHVS, CDR2 FNYEAQ. CDR3 loop: CASSLMAGGNTEAFF. CDR3 DNA sequence: TGTGCCAGCAGCTTAATGGCAGGGGGGAACACTGAAGCTTTCTTT.

The CDR3 here is CASSQDWREGGTGELFF. The DNA of the CDR3 is TGTGCCAGCAGCCAAGATTGGCGGGAGGGGGGCACCGGGGAGCTGTTTTTT. This chain links TRBV3-1 (or the pseudogene TRBV3-2) with TRBJ2-2, with TRBD2 identical over 9 bases. Germline trimming cut 0 bases from V and 4 bases from J; bases unmatched to any gene: 6. The germline V gene has CDR1 LGHDT and CDR2 YNNKEL (reference sequence). The CDR3 totals 17 residues.

The chain links TRBV3-1 (or the pseudogene TRBV3-2) to TRBJ2-1, with 7 nucleotides matching TRBD2. Germline V gene sequence: CDR1 LGHDT, CDR2 YNNKEL (reference sequence). The J segment lost 15 bases and the V segment lost 2 bases, leaving 10 bases of the junction unmatched. CDR3 size: 13 residues. The CDR3 loop reads CASSQKRDSHPFF. CDR3 DNA sequence: TGTGCCAGCAGCCAAAAGCGGGACTCCCATCCGTTCTTC.

The chain joins TRBV12-3 or TRBV12-4 to TRBJ1-2; possible D gene TRBD1, 6 bases. There are 13 residues in the CDR3. Trimming left V 6 bases short and J 5 bases short, with 13 bases between. For the CDR3, the DNA is TGTGCCAGCAGCCTCAGGGGAATATATGGCTACACCTTC. Amino acid sequence: CASSLRGIYGYTF.

The chain couples TRBV5-5 to TRBJ1-4; TRBD1 matches at 8 bases. The CDR3 has 14 residues. V lost 4 bases to trimming and J lost 8 bases; unmatched junction nucleotides: 7. CDR1 and CDR2 (germline): SGHKS, YYEKEE (reference sequence). CDR3 residues: CASSIRTGREKLFF. CDR3 coding DNA: TGTGCCAGCAGCATAAGGACAGGGCGAGAAAAACTGTTTTTT.

The rearrangement links TRBV7-3 to TRBJ1-1; the D is unclear. The CDR3 is made up of 15 amino acids. CDR1 is SGHTA, CDR2 FQGTGA, per germline. Deletions cut 1 base from V and 1 base from J, with 10 bases between. For the CDR3, the DNA is TGTGCCAGCAGCTTAAATCCGGGGTCGAACACTGAAGCTTTCTTT. Translation gives CASSLNPGSNTEAFF.

This rearrangement joins TRBV15 to TRBJ1-5; D unresolved. The germline CDR1 and CDR2 sequences are LNHNV and YYDKDF (reference sequence). The CDR3 totals 14 residues. With 0 bases removed from V and 9 bases from J, the gap between germline ends came to 12 bases. This CDR3 reads CATSRDRSVGPQHF. For the CDR3, the DNA is TGTGCCACCAGCAGAGATCGAAGCGTCGGGCCCCAGCATTTT.

The CDR3, as DNA: TGCGCCAGCAGCTTGTATGGGACAGGATACTCTGGGGCCAACGTCCTGACTTTC. Its translation: CASSLYGTGYSGANVLTF. V usage is TRBV5-1 and J usage is TRBJ2-6, with 8 bases fitting TRBD1. The trim removed 1 base at V and 0 bases at J, leaving 6 bases unmatched. CDR3 length: 18 amino acids. Looked up from germline, CDR1 is SGHRS and CDR2 is YFSETQ.

This clone was recorded a few times. V gene TRBV11-1 combines with J gene TRBJ1-2; 7 bases map to TRBD1. In germline, CDR1 is SGHAT, CDR2 FQDESV (reference sequence). This CDR3 has 13 residues. The V gene end was trimmed by 5 bases and the J gene end by 7 bases; junction bases not matched to a gene: 7. Written as DNA, the CDR3 is TGTGCCAGCAGCATAATGACAGGGACTGGCTACACCTTC. This encodes CASSIMTGTGYTF.

The rearrangement joins TRBV9 to TRBJ2-1; possible D gene TRBD2, 6 bases. The germline CDR1 and CDR2 sequences are SGDLS and YYNGEE. There are 13 residues in the CDR3. V was clipped by 3 bases and J by 12 bases, with 16 bases between them. This CDR3 reads CASSAITGEWQFF. For the CDR3, the DNA is TGTGCCAGCAGCGCCATAACGGGAGAGTGGCAGTTCTTC.

J is TRBJ2-1 and V is TRBV18, with 9 bases matching TRBD2. Germline V gene data show CDR1 as KGHSH and CDR2 as LQKENI. The CDR3 has 14 amino acids. V gave up 3 bases and J gave up 6 bases; unmatched junction bases: 3. The CDR3 sequence is CASSPGLAANEQFF. For the CDR3, the DNA is TGTGCCAGCTCACCGGGACTAGCAGCCAATGAGCAGTTCTTC.

This chain uses TRBV11-2 with TRBJ1-1; TRBD1 agrees at 7 bases. The CDR3 has 15 residues. With V trimmed by 5 bases and J by 1 base, 7 bases remained unmatched. Germline V gene data show CDR1 as SGHAT and CDR2 as FQNNGV. The CDR3 loop is CASSLRGGSNTEAFF. The CDR3 coding sequence is TGTGCCAGCAGCCTCAGAGGGGGCTCGAACACTGAAGCTTTCTTT.

In its sample, this clone was seen a few times. The chain has TRBV2 and TRBJ2-7, with a possible D match to TRBD1 (7 bases). The CDR3 loop spans 13 amino acids. Trimming removed 4 bases at V and 4 bases at J, with 11 bases between. Germline V CDR1 and CDR2: SNHLY, FYNNEI. This CDR3 reads CASSGPGGYEQYF. The CDR3 DNA reads TGTGCCAGCAGTGGTCCAGGGGGGTACGAGCAGTACTTC. Combining the CDR3 with reference TRBV2 and TRBJ2-7 gives the whole variable domain EPEVTQTPSHQVTQMGQEVILRCVPISNHLYFYWYRQILGQKVEFLVSFYNNEISEKSEIFDDQFSVERPDGSNFTLKIRSTKLEDSAMYFCASSGPGGYEQYFGPGTRLTVT.

The chain recombines TRBV7-8 with TRBJ2-1, with 10 positions matching TRBD1. Germline CDR1 reads SGHVS; CDR2 reads FQNEAQ. The CDR3 length is 15 residues. The ends lost 3 bases at V and 6 bases at J; junction bases unmatched: 5. The CDR3 nucleotides are TGTGCCAGCAGCTTGCGACAGGGGGCCGGCAATGAGCAGTTCTTC. As protein: CASSLRQGAGNEQFF.